This TCR beta chain was sequenced in a study of CD8 T cells in ankylosing spondylitis. Overall study results and limits: Significantly higher representation of disease-linked clones was reported for matched ankylosing spondylitis synovial fluid. Among TCR beta sequences, a motif of several highly homologous variants appeared characteristic of ankylosing spondylitis blood.

With molecular barcodes, quantitative 5'-RACE was used to make the TCR beta libraries. Each CDR3 protein gets one entry after TCRdb re-called the 5' RACE reads with MiXCR. The repertoire consists of around 150,000 distinct CDR3 sequences, with just under 7.5% occurring once and the leading ten covering over 10%. The germline V gene encodes CDR1 SGHRS and CDR2 YFSETQ. V was cut by 0 bases and J by 0 bases, with 13 bases left in between. The CDR3 spans 17 residues. This clonotype was recorded at least ten times. Its cognate antigen is unknown. The receptor's source is a female donor with ankylosing spondylitis or in good health (not recorded which). Sequencing was carried out using blood, either unsorted or a sorted T cell fraction (not recorded which). The J gene is TRBJ1-3, the V gene TRBV5-1; tentatively, D is TRBD1 (5 bases). The CDR3 loop is CASSLDSGSPSGNTIYF. The DNA of the CDR3 is TGCGCCAGCAGCTTGGACTCAGGGAGCCCCTCTGGAAACACCATATATTTT. The full variable domain, its missing parts supplied by reference TRBV5-1 and TRBJ1-3, is KAGVTQTPRYLIKTRGQQVTLSCSPISGHRSVSWYQQTPGQGLQFLFEYFSETQRNKGNFPGRFSGRQFSNSRSEMNVSTLELGDSALYLCASSLDSGSPSGNTIYFGEGSWLTVV.